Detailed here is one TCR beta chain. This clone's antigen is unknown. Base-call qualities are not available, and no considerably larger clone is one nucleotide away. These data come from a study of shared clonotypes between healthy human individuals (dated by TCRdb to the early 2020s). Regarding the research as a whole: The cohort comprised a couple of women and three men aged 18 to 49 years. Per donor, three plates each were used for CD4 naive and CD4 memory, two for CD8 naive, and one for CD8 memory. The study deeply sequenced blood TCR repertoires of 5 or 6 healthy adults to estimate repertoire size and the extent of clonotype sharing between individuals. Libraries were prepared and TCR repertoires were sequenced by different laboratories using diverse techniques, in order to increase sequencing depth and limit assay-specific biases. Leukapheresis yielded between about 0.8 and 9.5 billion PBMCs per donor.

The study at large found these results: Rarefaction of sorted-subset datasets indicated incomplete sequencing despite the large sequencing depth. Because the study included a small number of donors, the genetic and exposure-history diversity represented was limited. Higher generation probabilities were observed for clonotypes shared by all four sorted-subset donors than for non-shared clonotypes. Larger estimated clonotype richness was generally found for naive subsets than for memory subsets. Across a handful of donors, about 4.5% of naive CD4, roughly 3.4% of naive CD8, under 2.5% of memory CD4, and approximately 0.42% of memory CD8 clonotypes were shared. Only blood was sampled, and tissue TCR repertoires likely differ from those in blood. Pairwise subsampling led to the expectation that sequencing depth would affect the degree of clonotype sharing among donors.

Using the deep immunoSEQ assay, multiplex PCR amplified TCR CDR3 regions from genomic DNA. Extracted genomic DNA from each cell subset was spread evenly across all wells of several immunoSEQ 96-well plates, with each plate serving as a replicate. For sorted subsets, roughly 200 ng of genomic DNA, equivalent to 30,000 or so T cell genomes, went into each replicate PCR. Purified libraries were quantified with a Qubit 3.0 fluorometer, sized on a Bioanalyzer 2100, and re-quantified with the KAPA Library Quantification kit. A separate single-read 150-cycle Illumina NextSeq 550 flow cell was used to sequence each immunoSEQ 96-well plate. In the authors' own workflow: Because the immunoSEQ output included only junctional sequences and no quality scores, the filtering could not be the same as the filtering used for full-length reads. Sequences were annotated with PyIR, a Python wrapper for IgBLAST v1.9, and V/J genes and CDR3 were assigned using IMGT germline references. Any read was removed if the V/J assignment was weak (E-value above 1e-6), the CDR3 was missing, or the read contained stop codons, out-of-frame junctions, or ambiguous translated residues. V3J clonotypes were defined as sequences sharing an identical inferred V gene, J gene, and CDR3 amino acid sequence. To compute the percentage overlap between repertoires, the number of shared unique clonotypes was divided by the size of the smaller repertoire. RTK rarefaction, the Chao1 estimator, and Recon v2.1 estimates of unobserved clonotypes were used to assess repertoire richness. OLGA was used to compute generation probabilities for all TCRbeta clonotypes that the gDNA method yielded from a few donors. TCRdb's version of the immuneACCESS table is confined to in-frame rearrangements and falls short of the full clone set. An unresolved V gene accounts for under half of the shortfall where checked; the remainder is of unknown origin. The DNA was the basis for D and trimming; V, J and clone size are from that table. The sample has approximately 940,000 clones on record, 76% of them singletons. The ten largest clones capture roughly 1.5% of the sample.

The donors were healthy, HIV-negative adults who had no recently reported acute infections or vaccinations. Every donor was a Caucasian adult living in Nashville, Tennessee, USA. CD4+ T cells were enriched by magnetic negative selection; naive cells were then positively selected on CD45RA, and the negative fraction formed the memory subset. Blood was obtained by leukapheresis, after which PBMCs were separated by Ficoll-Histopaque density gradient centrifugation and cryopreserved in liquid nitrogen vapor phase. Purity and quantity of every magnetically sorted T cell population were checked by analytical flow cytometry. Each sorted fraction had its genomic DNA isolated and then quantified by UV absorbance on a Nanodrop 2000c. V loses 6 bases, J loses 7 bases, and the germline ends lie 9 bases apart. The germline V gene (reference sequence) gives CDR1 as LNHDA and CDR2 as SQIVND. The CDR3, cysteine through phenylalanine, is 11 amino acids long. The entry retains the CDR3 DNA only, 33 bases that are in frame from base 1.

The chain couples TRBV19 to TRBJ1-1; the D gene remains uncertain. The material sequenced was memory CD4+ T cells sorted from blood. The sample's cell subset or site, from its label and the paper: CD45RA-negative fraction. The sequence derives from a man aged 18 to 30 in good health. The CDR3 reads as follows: CASSGVNEAFF. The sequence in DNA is TGTGCCAGTAGCGGGGTTAATGAAGCTTTCTTT.